This T cell receptor beta chain came from a study of a mutant IDH1 vaccine in newly diagnosed glioma. On the study more broadly: Patients were started on vaccination 4-6 weeks after radiotherapy alone, or with temozolomide cycles.

In the case of this clone: The antigen remains undetermined.

The V and J ends lost 6 bases and 5 bases, in that order; junction bases with no gene match: 7. CDR1 is SGHTA and CDR2 is FQGTGA in the germline V gene. The CDR3 contains 14 residues. This sample's time point: week 35, safety follow-up. Doses of 300 ug of mutant IDH1 20-mer peptide were given with topical imiquimod. TCRdb keeps only in-frame clones here, not all; method: immunoSEQ multiplex PCR. The sample lists tens of thousands of clones, under 85% occurring once. The TCR sequence derives from a man in his forties or fifties with glioma. The source material was PBMCs, sampled from a glioma patient whose treatment included an IDH1 peptide vaccine. This sequence joins TRBV7-3 and TRBJ1-1; 9 nucleotides agree with TRBD1. CDR3 DNA sequence: TGTGCCAGCAGTCCACAGGGGGCTGGAACTGAAGCTTTCTTT. It yields the protein CASSPQGAGTEAFF.